These T cell receptor beta chains were read from a single sample in a study of T cells in Graves' hyperthyroidism and ophthalmopathy. TCRdb reanalysed the multiplex PCR reads using MiXCR and keeps one entry per CDR3 protein. The sample shows about 290,000 distinct CDR3 sequences, about 16% of them seen only once. Sequencing was done on a sample of blood. Receptors originate from a woman between 50 and 59 years old with Graves' hyperthyroidism that later progressed to Graves' ophthalmopathy. The CDR3 runs from the conserved cysteine through the conserved F or W. A D gene is named only where the DNA matches it firmly. For some rows the clone size is stated as once, few or many, or as a class when expanded; others skip it.

cdr3_aa cdr3_nt j_call v_call clone_size cdr3_length d_call
CASSYLAERADTQYF TGTGCCAGCAGTTACTTAGCGGAACGGGCCGATACGCAGTATTTT TRBJ2-3 TRBV6-6 many 15 .
CASSPHPTSGSYEQYF TGTGCCAGCAGCCCCCACCCGACTAGCGGGAGCTACGAGCAGTACTTC TRBJ2-7 TRBV9 . 16 TRBD2
CSARNPLAGGAYNEQFF TGCAGTGCTAGAAACCCTCTAGCGGGAGGCGCGTACAATGAGCAGTTCTTC TRBJ2-1 TRBV20-1 many 17 TRBD2
CASRREYGGGTEAFF TGTGCCAGCCGACGCGAGTACGGGGGTGGCACTGAAGCTTTCTTT TRBJ1-1 TRBV11-2 many 15 .
CSVAEAQAGGREQYF TGCAGCGTTGCAGAGGCCCAGGCAGGGGGTAGGGAGCAGTACTTC TRBJ2-7 TRBV29-1 . 15 TRBD1
CASREGGRASGQYF TGTGCCAGCAGAGAGGGCGGGAGGGCTTCTGGGCAGTACTTC TRBJ2-7 TRBV28 many 14 TRBD2
CSARGYTGELFF TGCAGTGCCCGGGGGTACACCGGGGAGCTGTTTTTT TRBJ2-2 TRBV20-1 many 12 .
CASSFRRGITFF TGTGCCAGCAGCTTCCGACGGGGAATAACTTTCTTT TRBJ1-1 TRBV7-2 many 12 .
CASIPQGGYEQYF TGTGCCAGCATTCCACAGGGGGGTTACGAGCAGTACTTC TRBJ2-7 TRBV12-3/TRBV12-4 many 13 TRBD1
CASTLSGGVDTQYF TGTGCCAGCACCTTGAGTGGAGGGGTAGATACGCAGTATTTT TRBJ2-3 TRBV28 many 14 .
CASSLSSDQPQHF TGTGCCAGCAGCTTAAGCAGTGATCAGCCCCAGCATTTT TRBJ1-5 TRBV7-3 many 13 .
CASSASKTQYF TGTGCCAGCAGCGCCAGCAAGACCCAGTACTTC TRBJ2-5 TRBV5-4 many 11 .
CASSQEETRQETQYF TGTGCCAGCAGCCAAGAAGAAACGAGGCAAGAGACCCAGTACTTC TRBJ2-5 TRBV3-1 many 15 .
CSARDKWGGTFSYEQYF TGCAGTGCTAGAGATAAGTGGGGCGGGACCTTTTCCTACGAGCAGTACTTC TRBJ2-7 TRBV20-1 few 17 .
CASSEFSGRAQDTQYF TGCGCCAGCAGCGAATTTAGCGGGAGGGCCCAAGATACGCAGTATTTT TRBJ2-3 TRBV10-1 . 16 TRBD2
CASSLGESDTEAFF TGTGCCAGCAGTTTGGGGGAGTCGGACACTGAAGCTTTCTTT TRBJ1-1 TRBV28 many 14 .
CAISDQTSGNSYEQYF TGTGCCATCAGTGACCAGACTAGCGGGAACTCCTACGAGCAGTACTTC TRBJ2-7 TRBV10-3 few 16 TRBD2
CASSWGTNSYEQYF TGTGCCAGCAGCTGGGGAACAAACTCCTACGAGCAGTACTTC TRBJ2-7 TRBV7-8 many 14 .